This TCR beta chain was documented in a study of technical replicates of blood from a handful of donors. The method was immunoSEQ multiplex PCR; TCRdb's version includes in-frame clones alone and lacks a portion of them. The sample shows about 72,000 clones, just under 95% of them seen only once. CDR3 length equals 12 residues. CDR1 MNHEY and CDR2 SMNVEV come from the germline V gene (reference sequence). The trim removed 5 bases at V and 8 bases at J, leaving 5 bases unmatched. This clone appeared a single time. The receptor comes from a human donor in good health. The V call is TRBV27, the J call TRBJ1-2, with TRBD1 matching over 7 bases. Sequenced input: T cells isolated from PBMCs. CDR3 in DNA: TGTGCCAGCAGTAAGGACAGGAGCGGCTACACCTTC. The encoded protein is CASSKDRSGYTF.